This T cell receptor beta chain comes out of a study of radiation and T cells in renal cell carcinoma. The germline gives CDR1 SGHRS, CDR2 YFSETQ. The CDR3 covers 20 residues. The V segment lost 3 bases and the J segment 6 bases; nucleotides outside the gene matches: 20. Clones were read by immunoSEQ multiplex PCR, and TCRdb kept only the in-frame ones, dropping some. This table has around 60,000 clones, around 80% appearing once. Time point in this sample: blood 2 weeks post-SBRT. Treatment indicated: 15 Gy SBRT to primary tumor, nephrectomy 4 weeks later. The sequencing here drew on blood, taken from a patient whose treatment included radiotherapy and nephrectomy. V usage is TRBV5-1 and J usage is TRBJ2-3, with 12 bases fitting TRBD2. The receptor comes from a man aged 60 to 69 with renal cell carcinoma. The CDR3 region is CASSSRGNWASGRDPDTQYF. CDR3 nucleotide sequence: TGCGCCAGCAGCTCGAGGGGGAATTGGGCTAGCGGGAGGGATCCGGATACGCAGTATTTT.